This T cell receptor beta chain is drawn from a study of control samples from healthy donors and cancer patients. The CDR3 spans 13 residues. CDR1 and CDR2 from the germline V gene are KGHDR and SFDVKD. With 5 bases clipped from V and 7 bases from J, the junction kept 5 bases outside the gene matches. The data were produced by immunoSEQ multiplex PCR, yet TCRdb's version contains in-frame clones alone and is incomplete. The sample lists 150,000 to 180,000 clones; around 95% were seen once. This TCR came from a middle-aged man in good health. Sequenced input: blood. J is TRBJ1-2 and V is TRBV24-1; 8 bases are a match to TRBD1. The CDR3 sequence is CATSAAGGTGYTF. The CDR3, as DNA: TGTGCCACCAGTGCCGCAGGGGGCACTGGCTACACCTTC.